The source of this TCR beta chain is a study of TIL therapy for anti-PD-1-resistant metastatic lung cancer. The libraries were made with immunoSEQ v3. The table came from immunoSEQ multiplex PCR; TCRdb's copy has only in-frame clones and leaves some out. This table has 40,000 to 60,000 clones, less than 80% appearing once. Study-wide results and limits: This highly selected cohort may not generalize to typical lung cancer patients.

This sample's time point: pre-treatment sample, taken before nivolumab and TIL therapy. About this clone: Its antigen remains unidentified.

This sequence originates from a woman between 25 and 85 years old with non-small cell lung cancer. The material was blood, obtained at baseline.

CDR3 in amino acids: CASKTDRETYNEQFF. In DNA form, the CDR3 reads TGTGCCAGCAAAACTGACAGGGAAACCTACAATGAGCAGTTCTTC. V gene TRBV2 combines with J gene TRBJ2-1; 7 nucleotides line up with TRBD1. The CDR3 has 15 residues. Germline lookup yields CDR1 SNHLY and CDR2 FYNNEI. V lost 7 bases and J lost 2; bases outside the gene matches: 8. Filled out from reference TRBV2 and TRBJ2-1, the complete variable domain reads EPEVTQTPSHQVTQMGQEVILRCVPISNHLYFYWYRQILGQKVEFLVSFYNNEISEKSEIFDDQFSVERPDGSNFTLKIRSTKLEDSAMYFCASKTDRETYNEQFFGPGTRLTVL.